This TCR beta chain was observed in a study of cytomegalovirus exposure and HLA in healthy donors. Turning to the study itself: There were roughly 110 million unique TCR beta sequences, drawn from about 180 million T cells, in an earlier analysis.

PCR primers comprised 60 Vbeta and 13 Jbeta primers. Here immunoSEQ multiplex PCR was the method, and the copy in TCRdb shows in-frame clones only, minus some. The sample holds roughly 100,000 clones, 60% to 75% seen once. Study outcomes and limitations: A missense DCLRE1C variant was associated with V- and J-gene trimming of TCR beta chains in a later analysis, and an independent cohort replicated the association. Accounts indicate the classifier identified cytomegalovirus status with strong specificity and sensitivity.

Though nominally healthy at sampling, donors likely had unrecorded immune exposures. This clone was detected only a few times. No antigen is known for it. The sequencing sample was made of PBMCs. The clonotype comes from a middle-aged man in good health and CMV-seropositive.

CDR3 in amino acids: CASSMGQGASNTEAFF. For the CDR3, the DNA is TGTGCCAGCAGCATGGGACAGGGGGCGTCGAACACTGAAGCTTTCTTT. The chain is built from TRBV5-5 and TRBJ1-1; 12 bases align to TRBD1. The CDR3 runs to 16 residues. Germline V gene data show CDR1 as SGHKS and CDR2 as YYEKEE (reference sequence). V gave up 4 bases and J gave up 1 base; unmatched junction bases: 5.